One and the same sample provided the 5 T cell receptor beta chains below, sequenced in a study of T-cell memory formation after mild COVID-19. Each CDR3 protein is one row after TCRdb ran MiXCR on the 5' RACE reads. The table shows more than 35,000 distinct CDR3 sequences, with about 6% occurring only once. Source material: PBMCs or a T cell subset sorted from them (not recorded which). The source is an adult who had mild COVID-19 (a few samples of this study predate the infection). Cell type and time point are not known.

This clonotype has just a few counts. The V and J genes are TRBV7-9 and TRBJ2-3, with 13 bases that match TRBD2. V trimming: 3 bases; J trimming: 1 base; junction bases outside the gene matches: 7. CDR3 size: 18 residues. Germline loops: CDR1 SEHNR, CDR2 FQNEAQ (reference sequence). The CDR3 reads CASSFGLAGETGTDTQYF. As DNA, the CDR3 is TGTGCCAGCAGCTTCGGACTAGCGGGAGAGACGGGCACAGATACGCAGTATTTT.

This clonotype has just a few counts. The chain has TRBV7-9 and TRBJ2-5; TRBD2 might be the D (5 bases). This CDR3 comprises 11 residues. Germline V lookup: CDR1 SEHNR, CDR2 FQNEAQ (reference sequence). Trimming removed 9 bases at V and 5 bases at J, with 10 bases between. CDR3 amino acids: CASERGETQYF. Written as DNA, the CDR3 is TGTGCCAGTGAACGAGGGGAGACCCAGTACTTC.

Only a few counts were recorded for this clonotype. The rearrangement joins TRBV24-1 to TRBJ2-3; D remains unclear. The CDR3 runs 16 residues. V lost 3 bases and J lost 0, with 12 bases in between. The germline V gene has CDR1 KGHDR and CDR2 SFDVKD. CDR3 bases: TGTGCCACCAGTGATCCTAAAAGGGCCAGCACAGATACGCAGTATTTT. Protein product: CATSDPKRASTDTQYF.

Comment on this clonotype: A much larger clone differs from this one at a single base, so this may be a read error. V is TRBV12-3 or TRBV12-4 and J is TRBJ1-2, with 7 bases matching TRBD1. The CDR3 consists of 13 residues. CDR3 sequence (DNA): TGTGCCAGCAGCCGGGACAGCCCCTATGGCGACACCTTC. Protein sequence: CASSRDSPYGDTF.

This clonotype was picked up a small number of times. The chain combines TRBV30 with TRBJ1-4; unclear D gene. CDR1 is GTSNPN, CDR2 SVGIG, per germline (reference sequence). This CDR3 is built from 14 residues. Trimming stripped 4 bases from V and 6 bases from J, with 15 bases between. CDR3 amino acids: CAWTPGLRHEKLFF. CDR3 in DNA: TGTGCCTGGACCCCGGGCCTCCGGCATGAAAAACTGTTTTTT.